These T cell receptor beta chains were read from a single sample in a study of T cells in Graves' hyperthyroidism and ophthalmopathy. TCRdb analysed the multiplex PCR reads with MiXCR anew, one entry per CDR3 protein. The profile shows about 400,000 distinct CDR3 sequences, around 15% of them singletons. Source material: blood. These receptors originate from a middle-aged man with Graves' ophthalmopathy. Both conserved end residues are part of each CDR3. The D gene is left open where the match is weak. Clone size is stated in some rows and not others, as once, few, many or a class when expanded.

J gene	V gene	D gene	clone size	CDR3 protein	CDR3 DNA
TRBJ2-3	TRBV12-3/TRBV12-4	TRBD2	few	CASSPSGRARNTQYF	TGTGCCAGCAGCCCTAGCGGGAGGGCGAGAAATACGCAGTATTTT
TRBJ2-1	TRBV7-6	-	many	CASSLLRKEQFF	TGTGCCAGCAGCCTCCTCAGGAAGGAGCAGTTCTTC
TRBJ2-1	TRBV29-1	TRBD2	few	CSVRLAGGYEGGYEQFF	TGCAGCGTACGGTTGGCGGGAGGGTACGAAGGGGGTTATGAGCAGTTCTTC
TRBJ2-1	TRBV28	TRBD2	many	CASSLWVGGTLPEQFF	TGTGCCAGCAGTTTATGGGTCGGGGGGACTTTGCCTGAGCAGTTCTTC
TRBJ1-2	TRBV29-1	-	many	CSVSDGGSGYTF	TGCAGCGTCTCGGACGGGGGAAGCGGCTACACCTTC
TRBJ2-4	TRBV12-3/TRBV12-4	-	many	CASSLGGDVKNIQYF	TGTGCCAGCAGTTTAGGAGGGGACGTCAAAAACATTCAGTACTTC
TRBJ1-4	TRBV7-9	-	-	CASSLGSSSNEKLFF	TGTGCCAGCAGCTTAGGTTCCAGTTCTAATGAAAAACTGTTTTTT
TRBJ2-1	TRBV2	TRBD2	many	CARGGVGGSYNEQFF	TGTGCCAGGGGGGGGGTTGGGGGTTCCTACAATGAGCAGTTCTTC
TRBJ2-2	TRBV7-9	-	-	CASSLGRGLLAPESTGELFF	TGTGCCAGCAGCTTAGGGAGGGGTTTACTAGCCCCGGAGTCGACCGGGGAGCTGTTTTTT
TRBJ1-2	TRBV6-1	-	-	CASGPGSGANYGYTF	TGTGCCAGCGGGCCCGGGAGCGGAGCTAACTATGGCTACACCTTC
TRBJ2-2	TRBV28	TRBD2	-	CASGEGTGELFF	TGTGCCAGCGGGGAGGGCACCGGGGAGCTGTTTTTT
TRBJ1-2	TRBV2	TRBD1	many	CASTWGTVNYGYTF	TGTGCCAGCACCTGGGGGACAGTTAACTATGGCTACACCTTC
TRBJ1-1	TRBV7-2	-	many	CASSPIGGGIAEAFF	TGTGCCAGCAGCCCAATTGGGGGGGGCATCGCTGAAGCTTTCTTT
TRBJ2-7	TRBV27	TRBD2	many	CASSPGLAGGEVEQYF	TGTGCCAGCAGTCCAGGACTAGCGGGAGGTGAGGTCGAGCAGTACTTC
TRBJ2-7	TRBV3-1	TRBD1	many	CASSQDSVDRGTWSYEQYF	TGTGCCAGCAGCCAAGATTCGGTTGACAGGGGAACCTGGAGCTACGAGCAGTACTTC
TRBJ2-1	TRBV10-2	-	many	CASSESQVGPSYNEQFF	TGCGCCAGCAGTGAGTCGCAGGTGGGCCCCAGCTACAATGAGCAGTTCTTC
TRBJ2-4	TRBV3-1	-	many	CASSQGGTGMNRIQYF	TGTGCCAGCAGCCAAGGGGGGACGGGCATGAACAGAATTCAGTACTTC
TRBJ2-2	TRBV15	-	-	CATSSTGTANTGELFF	TGTGCCACCAGCAGTACCGGGACCGCGAACACCGGGGAGCTGTTTTTT
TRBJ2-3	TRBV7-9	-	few	CASSLSGPSDTQYF	TGTGCCAGCAGCTTATCCGGGCCATCGGATACGCAGTATTTT
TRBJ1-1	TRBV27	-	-	CASSFAQGTEAFF	TGTGCCAGCAGTTTCGCACAGGGCACTGAAGCTTTCTTT
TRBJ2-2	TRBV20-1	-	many	CSAPRSGATGELFF	TGCAGTGCTCCCCGATCAGGGGCCACCGGGGAGCTGTTTTTT
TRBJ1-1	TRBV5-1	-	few	CASTYGGLDTEAFF	TGCGCCAGCACCTATGGGGGCCTTGACACTGAAGCTTTCTTT
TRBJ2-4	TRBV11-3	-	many	CASSLDPQLAKNIQYF	TGTGCCAGCAGCTTAGATCCCCAACTAGCCAAAAACATTCAGTACTTC
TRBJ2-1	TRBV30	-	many	CAWSGVKLDNEQFF	TGTGCCTGGAGTGGTGTCAAACTGGACAATGAGCAGTTCTTC
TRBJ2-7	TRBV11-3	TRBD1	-	CASSKQGKSKGYEQYF	TGTGCCAGCAGCAAACAGGGGAAATCGAAGGGATACGAGCAGTACTTC
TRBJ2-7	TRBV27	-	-	CASSKKMGTYEQYF	TGTGCCAGCAGTAAAAAGATGGGCACCTACGAGCAGTACTTC
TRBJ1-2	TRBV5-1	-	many	CASSLGDTRLNNYGYTF	TGCGCCAGCAGCTTAGGGGACACAAGGCTGAATAACTATGGCTACACCTTC
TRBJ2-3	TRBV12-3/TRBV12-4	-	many	CASSLAFTDTQYF	TGTGCCAGCAGTTTGGCCTTCACAGATACGCAGTATTTT
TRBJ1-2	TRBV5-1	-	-	CASSSDRRKDYGYTF	TGCGCCAGCAGCTCGGACCGCAGAAAGGACTATGGCTACACCTTC
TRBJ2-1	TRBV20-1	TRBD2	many	CSAVRLAGLANEQFF	TGCAGTGCTGTTCGACTAGCGGGATTGGCCAATGAGCAGTTCTTC
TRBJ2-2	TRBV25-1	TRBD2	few	CASSRNALAGVTGELFF	TGTGCCAGCAGTAGGAACGCACTAGCGGGAGTTACCGGGGAGCTGTTTTTT
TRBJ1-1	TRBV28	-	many	CATAENTEAFF	TGTGCCACCGCAGAGAACACTGAAGCTTTCTTT
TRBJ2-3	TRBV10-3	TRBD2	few	CAISFALAGGGSTDTQYF	TGTGCCATCAGTTTTGCACTAGCGGGGGGGGGCAGCACAGATACGCAGTATTTT
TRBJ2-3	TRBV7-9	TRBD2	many	CATQTSSRTDTQYF	TGTGCCACCCAGACTAGCAGCCGCACAGATACGCAGTATTTT
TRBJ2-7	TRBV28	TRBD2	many	CASGRPGGRDAEQYF	TGTGCCAGCGGCCGCCCCGGGGGGAGAGACGCCGAGCAGTACTTC
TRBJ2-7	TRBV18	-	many	CASSPSGPIYEQYF	TGTGCCAGCTCACCTTCGGGACCAATCTACGAGCAGTACTTC
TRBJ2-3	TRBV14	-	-	CASSPLGGHSTDTQYF	TGTGCCAGCAGCCCGCTCGGGGGACATAGCACAGATACGCAGTATTTT
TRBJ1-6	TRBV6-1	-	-	CASSDFRRGNSPLHF	TGTGCCAGCAGTGATTTCCGCAGGGGTAATTCACCCCTCCACTTT